These T cell receptor beta chains were read from a single sample in a study of T cell responses to AZD1222 COVID-19 vaccine. Using immunoSEQ multiplex PCR, the repertoire was profiled, and TCRdb retains in-frame clones only, with some absent. This repertoire shows about 180,000 clones, around 88% found once; its top ten account for approximately 7.7%. The source material was peripheral blood, sampled on day 0 of AZD1222 vaccination. The receptors stem from an adult in good health. Each CDR3 is given with its conserved first and last residue.

v_gene | CDR3aa
TRBV7-3 | CASSSGLAWNEQFF
TRBV6-5 | CASSYSPSGAEDTQYF
TRBV11-2 | CASSLVNYNEQFF
TRBV7-3 | CASSAYHPDKSLANQPQHF
TRBV6-5 | CASSYGAGEETQYF
TRBV6-5 | CASRPGSGEQYF
TRBV28 | CASLDREIYGYTF
TRBV9 | CASSIGDRGYNYGYTF
TRBV5-6 | CASSFLGSGGGQPQHF
TRBV4-1 | CASSRLTGGTEAFF
TRBV11-2 | CASSLSGDGAYEQYF
TRBV29-1 | CSIRGGIVDTQYF
TRBV2 | CATGLVSTQYF
TRBV7-2 | CASSYESPYEQYF
TRBV6-2/TRBV6-3 | CASSPTSGATDTQYF
TRBV15 | CATSRQVYQETQYF
TRBV4-2 | CASSQDFRGYGYTF
TRBV7-7 | CASSLVGGAGNPLANEKLFF
TRBV18 | CASSPAGGNGYTF
TRBV5-1 | CASSFGGNTIYF
TRBV20-1 | CSASQGTGNQPQHF
TRBV3-1/TRBV3-2 | CASSQDARGAHGYTF
TRBV10-1 | CASSESRGESYEQYF
TRBV2 | CASSADGPSNQPQHF
TRBV30 | CAWSDGEQQPQHF
TRBV30 | CAWSVESYEQYF
TRBV2 | CASRRQAGSMNTEAFF
TRBV5-8 | CASSLGTNREQYF
TRBV20-1 | CSASRLAGETGELFF
TRBV13 | CASRLGGFYEQYF
TRBV21-1 | CASSKALLALLAAQETQYF
TRBV27 | CASSSGGLNTEAFF
TRBV7-9 | CASSWRTSGVGTDTQYF
TRBV15 | CATSRRTGDNSPLHF
TRBV10-3 | CAISGLGRQGAREQYF
TRBV12-3/TRBV12-4 | CASSRTSRGYTF
TRBV29-1 | CSVLQGMNTEAFF
TRBV12-3/TRBV12-4 | CASNTGNTEAFF
TRBV7-3 | CASSLKIGLAGCYEQYF
TRBV15 | CATSPPGRYEQYF
TRBV24-1 | CATSDPRDRGLCTQYF
TRBV2 | CASSLLAGPNAGELFF
TRBV28 | CASRGGQGYGQPQHF
TRBV27 | CASSYRGAPMNTEAFF
TRBV12-3/TRBV12-4 | CASSAGPAYEQYF
TRBV3-1/TRBV3-2 | CASSQGRGGYEQYF
TRBV18 | CASSPEAGSHEQYF
TRBV7-9 | CASTRQGLLNTEAFF
TRBV5-1 | CASSILTGVNTGELFF
TRBV5-4 | CASSRGETQYF
TRBV7-2 | CASSPVGSQNEKLFF
TRBV5-4 | CASSWDSPSYEQYF
TRBV4-2 | CASSQDRGTQYF
TRBV6-6 | CASRWYESYNEQFF